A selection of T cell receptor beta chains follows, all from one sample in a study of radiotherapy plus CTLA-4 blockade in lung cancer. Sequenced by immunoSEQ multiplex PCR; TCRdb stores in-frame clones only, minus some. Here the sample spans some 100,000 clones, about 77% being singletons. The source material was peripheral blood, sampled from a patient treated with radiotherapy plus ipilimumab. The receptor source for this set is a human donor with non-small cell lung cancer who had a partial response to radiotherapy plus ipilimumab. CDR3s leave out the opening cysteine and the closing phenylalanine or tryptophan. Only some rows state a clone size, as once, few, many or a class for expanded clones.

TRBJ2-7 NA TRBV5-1 ASSLRTGTGVREQY
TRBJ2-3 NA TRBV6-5 ASSQLAGDTQY
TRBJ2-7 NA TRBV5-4 ASSLAQDAYEQY
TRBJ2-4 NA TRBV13 ASSLGTGTAIQY
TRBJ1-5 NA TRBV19 ASTGYGRLNQPQH
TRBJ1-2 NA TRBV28 ASRPPMGGAHYGYT
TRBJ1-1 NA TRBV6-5 ASSYSGLTDAF
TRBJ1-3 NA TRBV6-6 ASIPPGGGNTIY
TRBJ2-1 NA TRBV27 ASSHYPIMGNEQF
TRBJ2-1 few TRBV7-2 ASSPTSGRNGEQF
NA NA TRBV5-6 ASSLAPTGDGEQY
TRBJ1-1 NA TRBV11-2 ASSPSGHQNTEAF
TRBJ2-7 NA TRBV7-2 ASSLQAGANEQY